A single sample is the source of the 17 T cell receptor beta chains below, sequenced in a study of prognosis after radiotherapy for stage I lung cancer. From genomic DNA, TCR beta CDR3 was amplified by two-round multiplex PCR. Primers targeting each individual TRBV and TRBJ gene were applied in first-round PCR. A single record per CDR3 protein comes from TCRdb applying MiXCR to the multiplex PCR reads. The data show fewer than 40,000 distinct CDR3 sequences, 25% to 40% seen once. This specimen was PBMCs, taken before or after stereotactic body radiation therapy (not recorded which). These receptors were obtained from a donor aged 50 or older with non-small cell lung cancer.

This clonotype was detected many times. This chain joins TRBV7-2 and TRBJ2-7, with 10 bases identical to TRBD1. Germline values: CDR1 SGHTA, CDR2 FQGNSA. Losses at the gene ends were 1 base for V and 5 bases for J; bases not matched to a gene: 5. The CDR3 spans 15 residues. The CDR3: CASSLGQGAINEQYF. In nucleotides, the CDR3 is TGTGCCAGCAGCTTAGGACAGGGGGCGATCAACGAGCAGTACTTC.

This clonotype was seen only once. The gene calls are TRBV6-2 or TRBV6-3 and TRBJ1-2; D gene uncertain. The CDR3 contains 17 residues. Germline CDR1 and CDR2: MNHEY and SVGEGT. Trimming removed 7 bases from V and 0 bases from J, with 21 bases in between. As DNA, the CDR3 is TGTGCCAGCATCCCTGTAGTGGGCGGCAGCTCTAACTATGGCTACACCTTC. As protein: CASIPVVGGSSNYGYTF.

There are many counts of this clonotype. The chain couples TRBV2 to TRBJ2-5; D unclear. CDR1 is SNHLY, CDR2 FYNNEI, per germline. V lost 6 bases and J 3 bases, leaving 14 bases between the germline ends. The CDR3 is made up of 14 amino acids. Written as DNA, the CDR3 is TGTGCCAGCAGCCAATGGGGATCAGAAGAGACCCAGTACTTC. Its translation: CASSQWGSEETQYF.

With regard to this clonotype: Given a far larger clone just one base away, this is likely a sequencing read error. V and J are TRBV6-9 and TRBJ1-2; D ambiguous. Germline V gene data show CDR1 as MNHGY and CDR2 as SVAAGI. This CDR3 is 13 amino acids long. The CDR3 sequence: CARSYDGNYGYTF. CDR3 nucleotides: TGTGCCAGAAGTTACGACGGTAACTATGGCTACACCTTC.

In its sample, this clonotype was seen many times. This chain links TRBV12-3 or TRBV12-4 with TRBJ1-3; D gene unclear. The germline V and J ends were trimmed by 3 bases and 0 bases, with 12 bases remaining between them. The CDR3 is 16 residues long. The DNA for the CDR3 is TGTGCCAGCAGTTTTGAGACAACATTCTCTGGAAACACCATATATTTT. Encoded protein: CASSFETTFSGNTIYF.

The chain recombines TRBV20-1 with TRBJ2-7; TRBD2 aligns across 7 bases. Germline values: CDR1 DFQATT, CDR2 SNEGSKA (reference sequence). This CDR3 comprises 14 residues. The V segment lost 3 bases and the J segment 3 bases; nucleotides outside the gene matches: 8. This CDR3 reads CSASRAGRNYEQYF. The CDR3 coding sequence is TGCAGTGCTAGCCGGGCCGGGAGGAACTACGAGCAGTACTTC.

This clonotype was found a few times. V gene TRBV19 combines with J gene TRBJ2-1; 9 bases agree with TRBD2. With 1 base clipped from V and 3 bases from J, the junction kept 1 base outside the gene matches. This CDR3 is 15 amino acids long. Germline-derived CDR1 and CDR2 are LNHDA and SQIVND (reference sequence). Written as DNA, the CDR3 is TGTGCCAGTAGTATAGCTAGCGGGAACTACAATGAGCAGTTCTTC. Amino acids: CASSIASGNYNEQFF. The full variable domain, completed using reference TRBV19 and TRBJ2-1, is DGGITQSPKYLFRKEGQNVTLSCEQNLNHDAMYWYRQDPGQGLRLIYYSQIVNDFQKGDIAEGYSVSREKKESFPLTVTSAQKNPTAFYLCASSIASGNYNEQFFGPGTRLTVL.

This clonotype has at least ten counts. V gene TRBV19 combines with J gene TRBJ2-4, with D maybe TRBD2 (5 bases). V lost 3 bases and J 6 bases, leaving 12 bases between the germline ends. The germline gives CDR1 LNHDA, CDR2 SQIVND (reference sequence). The CDR3 runs 14 residues. For the CDR3, the DNA is TGTGCCAGTAGTATTGGAGGCGGAGTAAACATTCAGTACTTC. Protein: CASSIGGGVNIQYF.

The sample holds many counts of this clonotype. The chain joins TRBV25-1 to TRBJ1-1; D gene ambiguous. CDR3 length equals 15 residues. Germline CDR1 MGHDK, CDR2 SYGVNS. Trimming stripped 2 bases from V and 6 bases from J, with 16 bases between. The DNA for the CDR3 is TGTGCCAGCAGTGAAACCGGATCTGTAGTCCCTGAAGCTTTCTTT. As protein: CASSETGSVVPEAFF.

On this clonotype: Germline and junction disagree at one end, which may indicate a read error. This rearrangement joins TRBV28 to TRBJ1-2; a possible D gene is TRBD1 (5 bases). Germline CDR1 and CDR2: MDHEN and SYDVKM. CDR3 length: 13 amino acids. CDR3 DNA: TGTCCCAGCAGTCGGGGCAGGTGGCCTGGCTACACCTTC. This codes for CPSSRGRWPGYTF.

Of note for this clonotype: A far larger clone is just one base off, so this is likely a read error. The chain is built from TRBV6-5 and TRBJ2-7, with D hard to call. This CDR3 contains 13 residues. Germline-derived CDR1 and CDR2 are MNHEY and SVGAGI. The CDR3 DNA reads TGTTCCAGCATGCAGCCCGGAAGGTACGAGCAGTACTTC. It translates to CSSMQPGRYEQYF.

As to this clonotype: This likely traces to a read error, being one base from a far larger clone. The chain is built from TRBV7-8 and TRBJ2-7, with D possibly TRBD2 on 6 matching bases. V was cut by 6 bases and J by 3 bases, with 33 bases left in between. The CDR3 sequence is 20 residues long. Germline values: CDR1 SGHVS, CDR2 FQNEAQ. The CDR3 bases are TGTGCCAGCAGTTTGGCAGCTCGGACTATCGGCGCGGAAGTTTACTACGAGCAGTACTTC. This sequence encodes CASSLAARTIGAEVYYEQYF.

The rearrangement joins TRBV6-9 to TRBJ2-2, with 8 bases fitting TRBD2. The CDR3 contains 18 residues. The J segment lost 3 bases and the V segment lost 3 bases, leaving 12 bases of the junction unmatched. Germline V CDR1 and CDR2: MNHGY, SVAAGI. The CDR3 loop reads CASSYPPGGAMDTGELFF. The CDR3 region has the DNA TGTGCCAGCAGTTACCCGCCGGGGGGGGCCATGGACACCGGGGAGCTGTTTTTT.

A note on this clonotype: One base away lies a much larger clone, so this may be a sequencing read error. This chain uses TRBV15 with TRBJ2-5, with D unclear. Germline CDR1 LNHNV, CDR2 YYDKDF (reference sequence). CDR3 length: 11 residues. CDR3 sequence: CATSAQETRYF. CDR3 DNA: TGTGCCACCAGCGCCCAAGAGACCCGGTACTTC.

This clonotype was observed at least ten times. CDR3 amino acids: CSASHGTGKGEQYF. The CDR3 DNA sequence: TGCAGTGCTAGTCACGGGACAGGGAAAGGCGAGCAGTACTTC. The chain couples TRBV20-1 to TRBJ2-7; TRBD1 matches 9 bases. The CDR3 is 14 residues long. Trimming at V came to 3 bases and at J to 6 bases, leaving 9 bases not matched to a gene. CDR1 and CDR2 (germline): DFQATT, SNEGSKA (reference sequence).

The chain combines TRBV2 with TRBJ2-1, with 8 positions matching TRBD2. This CDR3 is 20 amino acids long. Germline V gives CDR1 SNHLY, CDR2 FYNNEI. Germline trimming cut 4 bases from V and 4 bases from J; bases unmatched to any gene: 21. The CDR3 bases are TGTGCCAGCAGTGCAACCTCAGTATCCCATTCAGCGGGGGAGTACAATGAGCAGTTCTTC. Protein: CASSATSVSHSAGEYNEQFF.

Note on this clonotype: This likely came from a read error, as a far larger clone is one base away. The chain is built from TRBV7-9 and TRBJ2-7, with a tentative D call TRBD2 (6 bases). Between the trimmed V and J ends, which lost 5 bases and 4 bases, there was a span of 18 bases. The germline gives CDR1 SEHNR, CDR2 FQNEAQ (reference sequence). The CDR3 extends over 15 amino acids. Here the CDR3 DNA reads TGTGCCAGCAGCGCGGGACTCCCGGGTTTGTACGAGCAGTACTTC. Translating it yields CASSAGLPGLYEQYF. The full variable domain, its missing parts supplied by reference TRBV7-9 and TRBJ2-7, is DTGVSQNPRHKITKRGQNVTFRCDPISEHNRLYWYRQTLGQGPEFLTYFQNEAQLEKSRLLSDRFSAERPKGSFSTLEIQRTEQGDSAMYLCASSAGLPGLYEQYFGPGTRLTVT.